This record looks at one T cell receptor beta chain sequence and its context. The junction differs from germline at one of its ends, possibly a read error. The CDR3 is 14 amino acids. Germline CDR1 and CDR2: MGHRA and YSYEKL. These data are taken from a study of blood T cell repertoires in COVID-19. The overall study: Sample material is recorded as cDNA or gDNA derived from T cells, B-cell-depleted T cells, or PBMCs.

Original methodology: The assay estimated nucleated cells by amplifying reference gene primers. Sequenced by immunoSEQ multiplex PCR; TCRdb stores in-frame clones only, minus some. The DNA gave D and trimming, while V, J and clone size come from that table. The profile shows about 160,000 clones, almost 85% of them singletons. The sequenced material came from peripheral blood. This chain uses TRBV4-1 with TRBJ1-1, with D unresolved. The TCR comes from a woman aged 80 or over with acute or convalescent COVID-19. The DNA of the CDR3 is TGCGCCAGCAGCCAAGATAGTACTCTCACTGAAGTTTTCTTT. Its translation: CASSQDSTLTEVFF.